The present entry profiles one T cell receptor (beta chain) with its context. The antigen is undetermined. Other DNA variants within this sample encode the same CDR3. The isolated RNA, all of it, was reverse transcribed, so expressed TCRB transcripts were what got sequenced. The data were produced by immunoSEQ multiplex PCR, yet TCRdb's version contains in-frame clones alone and is incomplete. The profile covers some 370,000 clones, with over 9% appearing a single time and about 0.64% taken by the ten largest. This sample is drawn from a study of beta chain features in type 1 diabetes. Overall study results and limits: Type 1 diabetes patients had moderately but significantly shorter TCRB CDR3s in all four CD4+ subsets.

The V end lost 0 bases, the J end lost 4 bases, and 10 bases lay between the germline ends. The CDR3 contains 14 residues. Germline values: CDR1 SGHTS, CDR2 YDEGEE. The V gene is TRBV5-8, the J gene TRBJ1-1, with D uncertain. Sequenced sample: central memory CD4+ T cells from blood. The TCR sequence derives from a man younger than 40 with type 1 diabetes. For the CDR3, the DNA is TGTGCCAGCAGCTTGGGTGGGGTCGGCACTGAAGCTTTCTTT. Translating gives CASSLGGVGTEAFF.